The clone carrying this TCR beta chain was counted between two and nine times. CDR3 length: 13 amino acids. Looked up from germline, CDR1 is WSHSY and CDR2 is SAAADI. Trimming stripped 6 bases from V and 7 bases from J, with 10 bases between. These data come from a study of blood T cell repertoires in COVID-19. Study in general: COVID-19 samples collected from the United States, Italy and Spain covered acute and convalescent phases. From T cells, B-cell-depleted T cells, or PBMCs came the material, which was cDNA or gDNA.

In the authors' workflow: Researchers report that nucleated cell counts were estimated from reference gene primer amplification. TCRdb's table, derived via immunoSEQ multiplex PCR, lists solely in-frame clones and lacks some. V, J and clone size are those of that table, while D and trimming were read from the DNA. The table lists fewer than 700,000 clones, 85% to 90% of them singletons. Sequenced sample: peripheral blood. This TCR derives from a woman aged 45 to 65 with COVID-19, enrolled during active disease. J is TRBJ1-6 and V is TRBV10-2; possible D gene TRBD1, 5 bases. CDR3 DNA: TGCGCCAGCAGAAGACAGATAAATTCACCCCTCCACTTT. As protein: CASRRQINSPLHF.